The rows below give T cell receptor beta chains drawn from one sample of a study of T cell responses to AZD1222 COVID-19 vaccine. This table comes from immunoSEQ multiplex PCR, and its TCRdb copy is limited to in-frame clones, with some not included. The sample has about 100,000 clones, less than 95% seen once. This specimen consisted of peripheral blood, obtained on day 0 of AZD1222 vaccination. These receptors were obtained from an adult in good health. Both conserved end residues are part of each CDR3. D genes are given only for firm matches. The listing skips clone size in some rows; elsewhere it reads once, few, many or a size class.

j_call d_call v_call clone_size cdr3_nt cdr3_aa
TRBJ2-3 TRBD2 TRBV4-1 - TGCGCCAGCAGCCAAGATCCGGCTAGCGGGGGGACCCCAGATACGCAGTATTTT CASSQDPASGGTPDTQYF
TRBJ2-3 TRBD2 TRBV10-3 - TGTGCCATCAGCACCCCCCTAGCGGGGGGTTCAGATACGCAGTATTTT CAISTPLAGGSDTQYF
TRBJ1-1 - TRBV19 - TGTGCCAGTAGTACCGGGACCCCCAGTAGAGCTTTCTTT CASSTGTPSRAFF
TRBJ1-2 TRBD1 TRBV28 once TGTGCCAGCAGCTCCGACAGGGGACGGGGCTATGGCTACACCTTC CASSSDRGRGYGYTF
TRBJ2-1 TRBD2 TRBV2 - TGTGCCAGCAGTGGATTGACTAGCTGGCAGTTCTTC CASSGLTSWQFF
TRBJ1-6 TRBD1 TRBV28 - TGTGCCAGCAGTTTAGACCCGGGACAGGATACTAGCTCCTATAATTCACCCCTCCACTTT CASSLDPGQDTSSYNSPLHF
TRBJ1-1 - TRBV28 - TGTGCCAGCAGTCCAAGACCGACAGCTAACACTGAAGCTTTCTTT CASSPRPTANTEAFF
TRBJ1-1 - TRBV9 - TGTGCCAGCAGTATAGGGGGAAATCCTGAAGCTTTCTTT CASSIGGNPEAFF
TRBJ1-1 - TRBV12-5 - TGTGCTAGTGGTTTTTCCCCGCAGCTAAAGAACACTGAAGCTTTCTTT CASGFSPQLKNTEAFF
TRBJ1-5 - TRBV6-1 - TGTGCCAGCAGTGACCCCCGGGGCCGTGGAGATCAGCCCCAGCATTTT CASSDPRGRGDQPQHF
TRBJ1-5 - TRBV28 - TGTGCCAGCAGTACAGGGCGCCAGCCCCAGCATTTT CASSTGRQPQHF
TRBJ1-1 - TRBV19 - TGTGCCAGTAGTATCTGGGACGGCCTGAACACTGAAGCTTTCTTT CASSIWDGLNTEAFF
TRBJ1-5 TRBD1 TRBV20-1 once TGCAGTGCTAGTGGTCCCGGGACAGGGTATCAGCCCCAGCATTTT CSASGPGTGYQPQHF
TRBJ2-1 - TRBV5-4 - TGTGCCAGCAGCCCAGGGGACAATGAGCAGTTCTTC CASSPGDNEQFF
TRBJ1-6 - TRBV6-6 - TGTGCCAGCAGTTACGTCGCAGTGCCTTCACCCCTCCACTTT CASSYVAVPSPLHF
TRBJ2-2 - TRBV3-1/TRBV3-2 - TGTGCCAGCAGCCAAGATACCGGGGAGCTGTTTTTT CASSQDTGELFF
TRBJ1-3 - TRBV5-1 - TGCGCCAGCAGCCAAGACGGCCTCTCTGGAAACACCATATATTTT CASSQDGLSGNTIYF
TRBJ1-1 - TRBV2 few TGTGCCAGCAGTGACCCGCTGGTAGATTGGTCTGGGGACACTGAAGCTTTCTTT CASSDPLVDWSGDTEAFF
TRBJ1-4 - TRBV2 - TGTGCCAGCAGTGAATGGGTGACTCCAGGGGAAAAACTGTTTTTT CASSEWVTPGEKLFF
TRBJ1-2 - TRBV6-5 once TGTGCCAGCAGTTACACAGGACCTTTGGGAGGCTACACCTTC CASSYTGPLGGYTF
TRBJ1-2 - TRBV5-6 - TGTGCCAGCAGCTTGGTTAGGGTCAACTATGGCTACACCTTC CASSLVRVNYGYTF
TRBJ1-2 - TRBV4-2 - TGTGCCAGCAGCCCGTTGACAGGTCAGACGGGCTACACCTTC CASSPLTGQTGYTF
TRBJ1-2 - TRBV7-2 - TGTGCCAGCAGCTTATTTAGTTCCTATGGCTACACCTTC CASSLFSSYGYTF
TRBJ2-7 TRBD2 TRBV28 - TGTGCCAGCAGTCCCAGCGGGGGGTCGTACGAGCAGTACTTC CASSPSGGSYEQYF
TRBJ2-7 - TRBV29-1 - TGCAGCGTTGAAGTGCGGCTTTCGAGCTCCTACGAGCAGTACTTC CSVEVRLSSSYEQYF
TRBJ1-5 TRBD1 TRBV2 - TGTGCCAGCAGTCCAGGACAGGCTTTTGCGGCCCAGCATTTT CASSPGQAFAAQHF
TRBJ2-1 - TRBV12-3/TRBV12-4 - TGTGCCAGCACCCCTCGCGGTTACAATGAGCAGTTCTTC CASTPRGYNEQFF
TRBJ1-5 TRBD1 TRBV18 - TGTGCCAGCTCACCCAGGACAGGGAACAATCAGCCCCAGCATTTT CASSPRTGNNQPQHF
TRBJ1-5 TRBD1 TRBV19 - TGTGCCAGTAGTGGACCGGGGACAGGGCTCAATCAGCCCCAGCATTTT CASSGPGTGLNQPQHF
TRBJ2-5 - TRBV5-1 - TGCGCCAGCAGCCCGGTGGGAGGACGGGGAGAGACCCAGTACTTC CASSPVGGRGETQYF
TRBJ1-3 - TRBV10-3 once TGTGCCATCAAAAACGGGCCAACCTCTGGAAACACCATATATTTT CAIKNGPTSGNTIYF
TRBJ2-1 - TRBV14 - TGTGCCAGCAGCACCCGTTTTTACAATGAGCAGTTCTTC CASSTRFYNEQFF
TRBJ2-7 TRBD2 TRBV18 - TGTGCCAGCTCACCGAGAGCGAATAGCGGGGGCGGCGAGCAGTACTTC CASSPRANSGGGEQYF
TRBJ2-7 - TRBV4-1 - TGCGCCAGCAGCCAACCTCTACTGGCGAGGGGTCCCCCCTACGAGCAGTACTTC CASSQPLLARGPPYEQYF
TRBJ2-2 - TRBV4-1 - TGCGCCAGCAGCGTAGGACTAAACACCGGGGAGCTGTTTTTT CASSVGLNTGELFF
TRBJ2-3 - TRBV4-1 - TGCGCCAGCAGCCAATTTGTAGGGGTGACAGATACGCAGTATTTT CASSQFVGVTDTQYF
TRBJ2-7 TRBD1 TRBV5-4 - TGTGCCAGCAGCTCACACGGACAGGGGGATAACGAGCAGTACTTC CASSSHGQGDNEQYF